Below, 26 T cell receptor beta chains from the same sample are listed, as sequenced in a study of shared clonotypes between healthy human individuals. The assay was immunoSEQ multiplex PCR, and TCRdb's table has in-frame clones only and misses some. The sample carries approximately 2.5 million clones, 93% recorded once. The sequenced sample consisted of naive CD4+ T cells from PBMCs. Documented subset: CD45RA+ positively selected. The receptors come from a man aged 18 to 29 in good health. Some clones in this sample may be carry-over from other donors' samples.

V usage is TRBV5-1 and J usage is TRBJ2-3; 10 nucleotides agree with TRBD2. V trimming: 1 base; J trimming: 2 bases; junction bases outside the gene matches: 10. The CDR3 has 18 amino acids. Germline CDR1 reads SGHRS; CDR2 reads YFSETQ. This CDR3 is CASSLSIAGGSYTDTQYF. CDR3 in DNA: TGCGCCAGCAGCTTGTCGATAGCGGGAGGCTCATACACAGATACGCAGTATTTT.

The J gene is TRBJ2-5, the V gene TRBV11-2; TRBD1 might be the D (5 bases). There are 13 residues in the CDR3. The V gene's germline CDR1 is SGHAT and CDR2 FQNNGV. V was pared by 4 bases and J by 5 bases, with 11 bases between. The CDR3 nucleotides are TGTGCCAGCAGCTCCCAGGGTTTCGAGACCCAGTACTTC. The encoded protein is CASSSQGFETQYF.

DNA of the CDR3: TGTGCCAGCAGCTTTAGAGGAATTTGGGCGACCGGGGAGCTGTTTTTT. Encoded protein: CASSFRGIWATGELFF. The chain has TRBV5-6 and TRBJ2-2; the D is unclear. V lost 2 bases to trimming and J lost 5 bases, with 16 bases between them. CDR3 size: 16 residues. The germline V gene has CDR1 SGHDT and CDR2 YYEEEE.

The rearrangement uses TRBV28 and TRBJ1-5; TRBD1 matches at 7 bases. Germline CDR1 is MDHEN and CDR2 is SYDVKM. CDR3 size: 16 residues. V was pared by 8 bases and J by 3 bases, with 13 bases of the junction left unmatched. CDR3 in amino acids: CASLPEGAKDNQPQHF. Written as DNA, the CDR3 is TGTGCCAGCCTACCTGAGGGGGCGAAGGACAATCAGCCCCAGCATTTT.

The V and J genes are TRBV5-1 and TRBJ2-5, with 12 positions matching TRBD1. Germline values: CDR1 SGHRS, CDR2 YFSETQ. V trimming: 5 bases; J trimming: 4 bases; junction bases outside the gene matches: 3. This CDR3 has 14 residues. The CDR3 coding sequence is TGCGCCAGCAGAGGGACAGGGGGCGGAGAGACCCAGTACTTC. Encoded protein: CASRGTGGGETQYF.

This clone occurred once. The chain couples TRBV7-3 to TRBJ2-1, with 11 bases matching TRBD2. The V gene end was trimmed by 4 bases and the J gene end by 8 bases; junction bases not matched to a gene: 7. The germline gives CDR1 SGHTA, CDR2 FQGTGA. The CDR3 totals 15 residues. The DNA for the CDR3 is TGTGCCAGCAGCTCTCGACTAGCGGGAATCGATGAGCAGTTCTTC. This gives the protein CASSSRLAGIDEQFF. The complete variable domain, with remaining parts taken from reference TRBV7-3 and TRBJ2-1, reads GAGVSQTPSNKVTEKGKYVELRCDPISGHTALYWYRQSLGQGPEFLIYFQGTGAADDSGLPNDRFFAVRPEGSVSTLKIQRTERGDSAVYLCASSSRLAGIDEQFFGPGTRLTVL.

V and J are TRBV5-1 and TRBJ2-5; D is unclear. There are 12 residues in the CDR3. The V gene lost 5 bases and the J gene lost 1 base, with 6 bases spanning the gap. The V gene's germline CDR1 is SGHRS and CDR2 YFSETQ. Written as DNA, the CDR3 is TGCGCCAGCAGGGTCAGCCAAGAGACCCAGTACTTC. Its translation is CASRVSQETQYF.

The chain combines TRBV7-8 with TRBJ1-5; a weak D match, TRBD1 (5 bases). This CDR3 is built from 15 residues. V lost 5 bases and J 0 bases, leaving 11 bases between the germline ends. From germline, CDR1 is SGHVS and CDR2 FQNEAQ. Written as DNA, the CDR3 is TGTGCCAGCAGCCCGGGACGGATTAGCAATCAGCCCCAGCATTTT. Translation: CASSPGRISNQPQHF.

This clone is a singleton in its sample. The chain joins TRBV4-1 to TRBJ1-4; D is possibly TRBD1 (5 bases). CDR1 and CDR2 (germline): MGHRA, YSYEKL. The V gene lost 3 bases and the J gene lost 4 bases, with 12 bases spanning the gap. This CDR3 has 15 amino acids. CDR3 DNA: TGCGCCAGCAGCCACCGGACAACCGGTAATGAAAAACTGTTTTTT. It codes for CASSHRTTGNEKLFF.

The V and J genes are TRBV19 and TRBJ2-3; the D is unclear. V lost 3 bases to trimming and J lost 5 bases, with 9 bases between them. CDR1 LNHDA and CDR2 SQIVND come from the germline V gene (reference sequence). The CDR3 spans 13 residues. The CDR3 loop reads CASSMTGGDTQYF. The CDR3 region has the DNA TGTGCCAGTAGTATGACGGGTGGAGATACGCAGTATTTT.

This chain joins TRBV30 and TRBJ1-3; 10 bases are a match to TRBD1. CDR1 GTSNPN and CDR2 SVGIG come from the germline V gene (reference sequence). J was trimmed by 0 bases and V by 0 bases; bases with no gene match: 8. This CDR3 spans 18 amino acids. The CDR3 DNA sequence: TGTGCCTGGAGTGTAGGGGACAGGGGATACCCCTCTGGAAACACCATATATTTT. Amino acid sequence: CAWSVGDRGYPSGNTIYF.

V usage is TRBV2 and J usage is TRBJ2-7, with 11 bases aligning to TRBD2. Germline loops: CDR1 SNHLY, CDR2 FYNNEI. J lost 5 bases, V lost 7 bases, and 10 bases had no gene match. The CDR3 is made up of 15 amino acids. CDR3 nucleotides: TGTGCCAGCACTATTAGCGGGAGGGACTCAAACGAGCAGTACTTC. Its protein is CASTISGRDSNEQYF.

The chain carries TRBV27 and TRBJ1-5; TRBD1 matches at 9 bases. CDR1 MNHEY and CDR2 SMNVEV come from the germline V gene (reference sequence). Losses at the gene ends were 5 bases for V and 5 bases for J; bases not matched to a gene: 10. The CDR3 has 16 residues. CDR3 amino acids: CASSPDRGRSDQPQHF. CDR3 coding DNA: TGTGCCAGCAGTCCGGACAGGGGCCGATCTGATCAGCCCCAGCATTTT.

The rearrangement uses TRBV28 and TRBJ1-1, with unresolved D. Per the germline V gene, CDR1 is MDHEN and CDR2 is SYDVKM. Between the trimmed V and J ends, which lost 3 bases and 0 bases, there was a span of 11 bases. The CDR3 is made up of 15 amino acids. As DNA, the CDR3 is TGTGCCAGCAGTTTTTTGGGCTTTTTGAACACTGAAGCTTTCTTT. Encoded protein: CASSFLGFLNTEAFF.

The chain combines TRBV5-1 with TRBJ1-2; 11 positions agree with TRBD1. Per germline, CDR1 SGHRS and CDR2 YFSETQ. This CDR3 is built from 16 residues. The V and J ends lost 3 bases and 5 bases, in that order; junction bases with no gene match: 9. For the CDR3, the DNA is TGCGCCAGCAGCTCACTCCCCGGACAGGGGGCTTATGGCTACACCTTC. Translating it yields CASSSLPGQGAYGYTF.

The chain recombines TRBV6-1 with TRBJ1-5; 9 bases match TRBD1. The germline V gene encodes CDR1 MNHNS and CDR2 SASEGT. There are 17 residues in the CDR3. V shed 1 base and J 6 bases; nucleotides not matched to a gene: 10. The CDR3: CASSEVGRTGGRQPQHF. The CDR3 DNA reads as TGTGCCAGCAGTGAAGTAGGTCGCACAGGGGGCCGTCAGCCCCAGCATTTT.

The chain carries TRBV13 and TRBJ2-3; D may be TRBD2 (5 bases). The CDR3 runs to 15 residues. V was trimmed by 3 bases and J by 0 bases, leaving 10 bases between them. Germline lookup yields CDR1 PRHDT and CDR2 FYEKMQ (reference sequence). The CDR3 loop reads CASSFTGTSTDTQYF. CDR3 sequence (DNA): TGTGCCAGCAGCTTTACGGGAACTAGCACAGATACGCAGTATTTT.

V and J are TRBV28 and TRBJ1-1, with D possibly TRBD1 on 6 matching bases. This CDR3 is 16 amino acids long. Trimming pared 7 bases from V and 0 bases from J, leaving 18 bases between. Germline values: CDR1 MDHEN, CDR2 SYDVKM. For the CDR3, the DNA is TGTGCCAGCATCGACGGGGGCCAGCTAATGAACACTGAAGCTTTCTTT. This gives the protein CASIDGGQLMNTEAFF.

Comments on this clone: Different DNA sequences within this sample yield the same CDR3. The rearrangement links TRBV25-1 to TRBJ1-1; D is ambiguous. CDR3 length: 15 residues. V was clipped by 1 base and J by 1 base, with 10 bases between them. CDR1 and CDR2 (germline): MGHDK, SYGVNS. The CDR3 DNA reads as TGTGCCAGCAGTGAATTAGGCGGTGGGAACACTGAAGCTTTCTTT. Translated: CASSELGGGNTEAFF.

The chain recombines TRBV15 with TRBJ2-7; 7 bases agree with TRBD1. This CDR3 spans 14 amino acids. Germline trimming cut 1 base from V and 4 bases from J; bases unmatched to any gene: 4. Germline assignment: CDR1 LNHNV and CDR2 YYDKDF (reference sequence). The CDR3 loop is CATSRVTGVYEQYF. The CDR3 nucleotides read TGTGCCACCAGCAGAGTTACAGGGGTATACGAGCAGTACTTC.

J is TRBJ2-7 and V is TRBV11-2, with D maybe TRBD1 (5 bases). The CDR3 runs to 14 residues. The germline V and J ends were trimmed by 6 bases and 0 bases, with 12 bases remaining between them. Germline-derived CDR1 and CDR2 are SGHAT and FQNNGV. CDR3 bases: TGTGCCAGCAGTATGGGGCTCCTCTCCTACGAGCAGTACTTC. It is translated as CASSMGLLSYEQYF.

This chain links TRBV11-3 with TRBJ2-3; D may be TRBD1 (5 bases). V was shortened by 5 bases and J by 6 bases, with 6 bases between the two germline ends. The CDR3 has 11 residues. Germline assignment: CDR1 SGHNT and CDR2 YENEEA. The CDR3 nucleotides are TGTGCCAGCAGCAGGGGTGATACGCAGTATTTT. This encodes CASSRGDTQYF. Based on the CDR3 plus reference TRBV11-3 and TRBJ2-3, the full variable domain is EAGVVQSPRYKIIEKKQPVAFWCNPISGHNTLYWYLQNLGQGPELLIRYENEEAVDDSQLPKDRFSAERLKGVDSTLKIQPAELGDSAVYLCASSRGDTQYFGPGTRLTVL.

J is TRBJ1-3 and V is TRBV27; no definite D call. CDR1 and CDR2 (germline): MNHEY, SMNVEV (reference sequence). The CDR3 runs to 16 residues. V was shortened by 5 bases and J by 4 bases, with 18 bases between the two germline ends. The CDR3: CASSPLPVGKGNTIYF. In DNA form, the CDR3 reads TGTGCCAGCAGTCCCCTCCCTGTCGGGAAAGGAAACACCATATATTTT.

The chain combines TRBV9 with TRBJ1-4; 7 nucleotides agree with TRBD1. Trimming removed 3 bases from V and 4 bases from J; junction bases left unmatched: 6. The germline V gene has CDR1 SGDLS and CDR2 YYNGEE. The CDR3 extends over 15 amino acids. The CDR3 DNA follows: TGTGCCAGCAGCGCAGGACAGGACGATAATGAAAAACTGTTTTTT. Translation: CASSAGQDDNEKLFF.

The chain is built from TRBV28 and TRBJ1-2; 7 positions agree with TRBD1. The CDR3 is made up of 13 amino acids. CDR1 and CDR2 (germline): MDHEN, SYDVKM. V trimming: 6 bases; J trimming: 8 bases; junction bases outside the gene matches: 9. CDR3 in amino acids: CASSLDRARGYTF. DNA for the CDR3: TGTGCCAGCAGCCTAGACAGGGCCCGGGGCTACACCTTC.

The CDR3 is CASRPTDRWETQYF. The CDR3, as DNA: TGTGCCAGCAGACCAACGGACCGCTGGGAGACCCAGTACTTC. The chain links TRBV7-2 to TRBJ2-5; D unresolved. V was cut by 6 bases and J by 5 bases, with 16 bases left in between. The CDR3 is 14 residues long. Per germline, CDR1 SGHTA and CDR2 FQGNSA. Full variable domain (rest looked up from reference TRBV7-2 and TRBJ2-5): GAGVSQSPSNKVTEKGKDVELRCDPISGHTALYWYRQSLGQGLEFLIYFQGNSAPDKSGLPSDRFSAERTGGSVSTLTIQRTQQEDSAVYLCASRPTDRWETQYFGPGTRLLVL.